Listed below are T cell receptor beta chains from one sample, sequenced in a study of OX40 agonist ivuxolimab in advanced cancers. TCRdb keeps only in-frame clones here, not all; method: immunoSEQ multiplex PCR. Seen here are some 70,000 clones, roughly nine tenths observed once, and the top ten hold roughly 2.2%. The sample consisted of CD4+ or CD8+ T cells sorted from blood, taken in a trial of the OX40 agonist ivuxolimab. These receptors all stem from an adult with an advanced solid tumor such as melanoma, head and neck, liver or kidney cancer. Both conserved end residues are part of each CDR3. D genes are given only for firm matches. Not every row has a clone size; where given, it reads once, few, many or a size class.

TRBJ2-3,.,.,TRBV7-7,TGTGCCAGCAGCTTAGGCCAGGACACAGATACGCAGTATTTT,CASSLGQDTDTQYF
TRBJ1-2,.,.,TRBV6-5,TGTGCCAGCAGCGACGGGACATCTACTAACTATGGCTACACCTTC,CASSDGTSTNYGYTF
TRBJ2-1,.,.,TRBV5-4,TGTGCCAGCAGCTCCCCCGGAGGCGGGACCCTCCCGTTCTTC,CASSSPGGGTLPFF
TRBJ2-3,.,TRBD2,TRBV2,TGTGCCAGTAGTAGCGGGGGGGCCTTTTTTGATACGCAGTATTTT,CASSSGGAFFDTQYF
TRBJ1-2,.,TRBD1,TRBV9,TGTGCCAGCAGCGTTCTGGGACAGGGGATGGGCTACACCTTC,CASSVLGQGMGYTF
TRBJ2-4,.,.,TRBV11-2,TGTGCCAGCAGCTTAGCGATGGGGCAGGGTGAAAACATTCAGTACTTC,CASSLAMGQGENIQYF
TRBJ2-5,.,.,TRBV7-3,TGTGCCAGCAGCTTGGGGGGGCCTCAAGAGACCCAGTACTTC,CASSLGGPQETQYF
TRBJ2-5,.,TRBD2,TRBV2,TGTGCCAGCGGGCGAGCGGGGGGGGGAGAGACCCAGTACTTC,CASGRAGGGETQYF
TRBJ1-2,.,.,TRBV7-9,TGTGCCAGCAGCTTAAATATCGACTATGGCTACACCTTC,CASSLNIDYGYTF
TRBJ2-1,.,TRBD2,TRBV6-6,TGTGCCAGCAGACTAGCGGGGGGGACTGAGCAGTTCTTC,CASRLAGGTEQFF
TRBJ1-1,.,TRBD1,TRBV6-5,TGTGCCAGCAGTCCCTGGGACAGGGTAGCTGAAGCTTTCTTT,CASSPWDRVAEAFF
TRBJ1-1,.,.,TRBV6-1,TGTGCCAGCAGAGACCCACTAAACACTGAAGCTTTCTTT,CASRDPLNTEAFF
TRBJ2-1,.,TRBD2,TRBV19,TGTGCCAGTAGGGGACTAGCGGGGGGGAATGAGCAGTTCTTC,CASRGLAGGNEQFF
TRBJ2-1,.,TRBD1,TRBV5-1,TGCGCCAGCAGCAACCGGGACAGGGGTTACAATGAGCAGTTCTTC,CASSNRDRGYNEQFF
TRBJ2-5,.,TRBD1,TRBV6-5,TGTGCCATATGGCGGGGGACAGGGAATTTAACCCAGTACTTC,CAIWRGTGNLTQYF
TRBJ2-1,.,TRBD2,TRBV14,TGTGCCAGCAGCCAAGACAGCGGGAGGGAAGAGCAGTTCTTC,CASSQDSGREEQFF
TRBJ1-2,.,TRBD1,TRBV6-1,TGTGCCAGCAGAAGGGCCGGGACAGGGTCCTATGGCTACACCTTC,CASRRAGTGSYGYTF
TRBJ1-1,once,.,TRBV11-3,TGTGCCAGCAGCTTGTTTAAAGGCACTGAAGCTTTCTTT,CASSLFKGTEAFF
TRBJ1-5,.,.,TRBV6-1,TGTGCCAGCAGTGAAGCGTGGGGGGCCAGGAAGCAGCCCCAGCATTTT,CASSEAWGARKQPQHF
TRBJ1-1,.,TRBD1,TRBV5-1,TGCGCCAGCAGCCAAGGACAGGGGATGGGCACTGAAGCTTTCTTT,CASSQGQGMGTEAFF
TRBJ2-2,.,.,TRBV5-1,TGCGCCAGCAGCTTACTAGTAGCTCAGGCCGGGGAGCTGTTTTTT,CASSLLVAQAGELFF
TRBJ2-7,.,.,TRBV7-6,TGTGCCAGCAGCTTAGTGGGGGGGACAGCCGAGCAGTACTTC,CASSLVGGTAEQYF
TRBJ2-7,.,TRBD1,TRBV19,TGTGCCAGTAGTACCCCCACGACAGGGGGATACGAGCAGTACTTC,CASSTPTTGGYEQYF
TRBJ2-7,.,.,TRBV15,TGTGCCACATATCTTTTTAGCTACGAGCAGTACTTC,CATYLFSYEQYF
TRBJ2-3,.,.,TRBV28,TGTGCCAGCATTAAGCCGGGACATTCGCAGTATTTT,CASIKPGHSQYF
TRBJ2-1,.,.,TRBV5-1,TGCGCCAGCAGCTTGAGTACCACCAACAATGAGCAGTTCTTC,CASSLSTTNNEQFF
TRBJ2-7,.,.,TRBV10-3,TGTGCCATCAGTGAGGGTGGGGGTCGCTCCTACGAGCAGTACTTC,CAISEGGGRSYEQYF
TRBJ2-2,once,TRBD1,TRBV30,TGTGCCTGGGTGGGACAGGGCCACACCGGGGAGCTGTTTTTT,CAWVGQGHTGELFF
TRBJ2-5,.,TRBD1,TRBV4-1,TGCGCCAGCAGCCTTGGAAGCGGACAGGGGGAAAAGACCCAGTACTTC,CASSLGSGQGEKTQYF
TRBJ2-3,.,TRBD2,TRBV19,TGTGCCAGTAGTGGACGTCCCCTAGCGGGAGGCACAGATACGCAGTATTTT,CASSGRPLAGGTDTQYF
TRBJ2-5,.,TRBD1,TRBV29-1,TGCAGCGTAAAAGGGGGCGAGGAGACCCAGTACTTC,CSVKGGEETQYF
TRBJ1-1,.,TRBD1,TRBV15,TGTGCCACCAGCAGATCCGCGGGGACAGGTTCTGAAGCTTTCTTT,CATSRSAGTGSEAFF
TRBJ2-7,.,.,TRBV28,TGTGCCAGCAGTTTCAGTCAGGACCCCCGGGAGCAGTACTTC,CASSFSQDPREQYF
TRBJ2-2,.,TRBD1,TRBV9,TGTGCCAGCAGCGAGTCATTCTTGCGGGACAGGTTCTACACCGGGGAGCTGTTTTTT,CASSESFLRDRFYTGELFF
TRBJ1-5,.,.,TRBV19,TGTGCCAGTATGGGCACATTTCAAGATCAGCCCCAGCATTTT,CASMGTFQDQPQHF
TRBJ2-2,.,.,TRBV6-5,TGTGCCAGCAATTACGGGGCGACCGGGGAGCTGTTTTTT,CASNYGATGELFF
TRBJ2-3,once,.,TRBV4-2,TGTGCCAGCAGCTCGCGGGTAGGGGGTAGCACAGATACGCAGTATTTT,CASSSRVGGSTDTQYF